A selection of T cell receptor beta chains follows, all from one sample in a study of blood T cell repertoires in COVID-19. This table comes from immunoSEQ multiplex PCR, and its TCRdb copy is limited to in-frame clones, with some not included. The sample lists 90,000 to 110,000 clones, 85% to 90% occurring once. The sequencing sample was made of peripheral blood. The receptors stem from a man between 45 and 60 years old with acute or convalescent COVID-19. Both conserved end residues are part of each CDR3. D genes are given only for firm matches. A clone size is listed for some rows: how often the clone was seen (once, few, many), or a class if it is expanded.

v_gene	d_gene	j_gene	abundance	CDR3nt	CDR3aa
TRBV28	-	TRBJ2-3	-	TGTGCCAGCAGCTCCCCTCCCTCCCAGTATTTT	CASSSPPSQYF
TRBV18	-	TRBJ1-1	-	TGTGCCAGCTCGGAGATGGATCTGTCCATGAACACTGAAGCTTTCTTT	CASSEMDLSMNTEAFF
TRBV6-5	TRBD2	TRBJ2-7	-	TGTGCCAGCACTTCGACTAGCGGGGGGAACGAGCAGTACTTC	CASTSTSGGNEQYF
TRBV10-3	TRBD2	TRBJ2-2	-	TGTGCCATCAGTGACCAAGCGGGGCCTGTCGCCGGGGAGCTGTTTTTT	CAISDQAGPVAGELFF
TRBV3-1/TRBV3-2	TRBD2	TRBJ2-5	-	TGTGCCAGCAGCCAAGGAAATAGCGGGGAGCGAGGGCCCCAGTACTTC	CASSQGNSGERGPQYF
TRBV2	TRBD1	TRBJ1-2	once	TGTGCCAGCAGTGAGTTTGACAGGGCCTATGGCTACACCTTC	CASSEFDRAYGYTF
TRBV30	-	TRBJ1-4	-	TGTGCCTGGAGTGTACTTAGTGCGGAAAAACTGTTTTTT	CAWSVLSAEKLFF
TRBV7-9	-	TRBJ2-7	medium-sized	TGTGCCAGCAGCTTTTTACTCACCGGGAACGAGCAGTACTTC	CASSFLLTGNEQYF
TRBV7-9	-	TRBJ2-5	-	TGTGCCAGCAGCTCCTCAGGAGAGACCCAGTACTTC	CASSSSGETQYF
TRBV7-3	-	TRBJ2-5	-	TGTGCCAGCAGCTTAACCCCCGTGGCAGGTCAAGAGACCCAGTACTTC	CASSLTPVAGQETQYF
TRBV28	-	TRBJ2-1	few	TGTGCCAGCAACAAACCGGGACACCACAACAATGAGCAGTTCTTC	CASNKPGHHNNEQFF
TRBV6-6	TRBD1	TRBJ1-6	-	TGTGCCAGCAGATACGGACAGGGGGCGAATTCACCCCTCCACTTT	CASRYGQGANSPLHF
TRBV11-2	-	TRBJ1-1	-	TGTGCCAGCAGCAAATCAGTCGGGGTCCACCCCTTT	CASSKSVGVHPF
TRBV6-5	-	TRBJ1-3	-	TGTGCCAGCAGTAAAACAGGGCCCTCTGGAAACACCATATATTTT	CASSKTGPSGNTIYF
TRBV7-9	TRBD1	TRBJ2-5	once	TGTGCCAGCAGCTCCTTACAGGGGAGAAAGGAGACCCAGTACTTC	CASSSLQGRKETQYF
TRBV11-2	TRBD1	TRBJ1-3	-	TGTGCCAGCAGCCCCCAGGGGGACACCATATATTTT	CASSPQGDTIYF
TRBV5-1	TRBD1	TRBJ1-6	few	TGCGCCAGCAGCCCGGGGACAGACTATAATTCACCCCTCCACTTT	CASSPGTDYNSPLHF
TRBV6-5	TRBD2	TRBJ2-1	-	TGTGCCAGCAGTTACTCCGGGACTAGGGGGGATGAGCAGTTCTTC	CASSYSGTRGDEQFF
TRBV5-1	-	TRBJ2-1	-	TGCGCCAGCAGCTCCCTAGCCCTCAGTGATGGGCAGTTCTTC	CASSSLALSDGQFF
TRBV5-1	-	TRBJ2-6	-	TGCGCCAGCAGCTTGGCCGCCGGGTACTCTGGGGCCAACGTCCTGACTTTC	CASSLAAGYSGANVLTF
TRBV10-3	TRBD2	TRBJ2-1	-	TGTGCCATCAGTGAACTAGCGGGAGCCCGTGAGCAGTTCTTC	CAISELAGAREQFF
TRBV28	-	TRBJ2-4	-	TGTGCCAGCAATACAGATGGACTAGCCAAAAACATTCAGTACTTC	CASNTDGLAKNIQYF
TRBV11-3	TRBD1	TRBJ2-1	-	TGTGCCAGCAGCTTAGACAGGGGGCCCTCTTACAATGAGCAGTTCTTC	CASSLDRGPSYNEQFF
TRBV7-8	-	TRBJ2-3	-	TGTGCCAGCAGCTTAAGAGGCGGGATCACAGATACGCAGTATTTT	CASSLRGGITDTQYF
TRBV3-1/TRBV3-2	TRBD1	TRBJ2-1	-	TGTGCCAGCAGCCCGGGACAGGGAAGGAACAATGAGCAGTTCTTC	CASSPGQGRNNEQFF
TRBV7-9	-	TRBJ1-1	-	TGTGCCAGCAGCTTATTCGTGTTGAACACTGAAGCTTTCTTT	CASSLFVLNTEAFF
TRBV5-1	TRBD1	TRBJ2-5	once	TGCGCCAGCAGCACACAGGGGTCGGAAGAGACCCAGTACTTC	CASSTQGSEETQYF
TRBV7-8	-	TRBJ1-5	-	TGTGCCAGCAGCTCAAACTCCAGGGTCGACCAGCCCCAGCATTTT	CASSSNSRVDQPQHF